A selection of T cell receptor beta chains follows, all from one sample in a study of T cell changes during pregnancy in multiple sclerosis. Profiled with immunoSEQ multiplex PCR; TCRdb holds only in-frame clones, not every one. The sample lists more than 90,000 clones, roughly 92% seen once, with 2% to 2.5% in the top ten. The source material was peripheral blood, sampled after pregnancy. These receptor sequences come from a female donor with multiple sclerosis, enrolled in a pregnancy study. Both conserved end residues are part of each CDR3. D genes are given only for firm matches.

>TRBJ1-2|TRBV6-5|-
CASSFDGSYGYTF
>TRBJ1-1|TRBV5-1|-
CASSLPPLNSEAFF
>TRBJ2-2|TRBV19|-
CASSINSGVLAGELFF
>TRBJ1-3|TRBV19|TRBD1
CASSIGTAGNTIYF
>TRBJ2-3|TRBV6-5|-
CASSYRGLVGTDTQYF
>TRBJ2-7|TRBV4-1|-
CASSLTQGKDYEQYF
>TRBJ2-5|TRBV2|TRBD1
CASSDVGDSWQETQYF
>TRBJ2-3|TRBV9|TRBD1
CASSLTGARNTQYF
>TRBJ2-1|TRBV30|-
CAGSTEGSLGNYNEQFF
>TRBJ1-4|TRBV18|TRBD1
CASSPRGRDEKLFF
>TRBJ2-5|TRBV29-1|TRBD2
CSVVFARLAGGSGTQYF
>TRBJ2-3|TRBV29-1|-
CSVKPDSPSTDTQYF
>TRBJ1-2|TRBV7-8|-
CASSLGTGFNYGYTF
>TRBJ2-2|TRBV30|TRBD1
CAWVTGTTGELFF
>TRBJ2-7|TRBV19|-
CATSTAGVSSYEQYF
>TRBJ2-3|TRBV5-6|-
CASSLVAGGTDTQYF
>TRBJ2-7|TRBV5-1|TRBD1
CASSPETGSRHEQYF
>TRBJ2-3|TRBV27|-
CASSLRFTDTQYF
>TRBJ2-6|TRBV4-3|-
CASSQAYRDSGANVLTF
>TRBJ2-2|TRBV2|TRBD2
CASRAGANTGELFF
>TRBJ2-7|TRBV7-9|TRBD2
CASSRGGTIAYEQYF
>TRBJ2-2|TRBV5-5|TRBD2
CASSLGGGTTGELFF
>TRBJ2-5|TRBV7-8|-
CASSLAGGGWETQYF
>TRBJ2-7|TRBV4-1|TRBD1
CASSLEDRAYEQYF
>TRBJ2-7|TRBV5-1|-
CASSRGFEGFSYEQYF
>TRBJ1-3|TRBV28|-
CASNLGGSSGNTIYF
>TRBJ1-1|TRBV4-2|-
CASSQVSVNTEAFF
>TRBJ2-3|TRBV5-6|-
CASRKLNTQYF
>TRBJ2-7|TRBV7-8|TRBD1
CASSPLRGRDEQYF
>TRBJ2-5|TRBV7-9|-
CASSLRPGVRETQYF
>TRBJ2-1|TRBV5-1|TRBD2
CASSLGLAGVYEQFF
>TRBJ2-7|TRBV30|-
CAWSARLNYEQYF
>TRBJ2-7|TRBV5-5|TRBD2
CASENLAGVFEQYF
>TRBJ2-3|TRBV19|-
CASSIGTVVTDTQYF
>TRBJ1-4|TRBV6-5|-
CASSEPGAGKLFF
>TRBJ2-1|TRBV2|TRBD2
CASAGTSAYNEQFF
>TRBJ1-2|TRBV5-6|TRBD1
CASSLVGRGDYGYTF
>TRBJ1-4|TRBV11-2|-
CASSQEDRATNEKLFF
>TRBJ2-5|TRBV4-3|-
CASSQDQGGREETQYF
>TRBJ2-7|TRBV2|-
CASSETYEQYF